This paragraph covers one T cell receptor (beta chain) sequence. With V trimmed by 2 bases and J by 3 bases, 1 base remained unmatched. The CDR3 runs 13 residues. CDR1 is MNHEY and CDR2 is SMNVEV in the germline V gene (reference sequence). Repertoires were generated with immunoSEQ multiplex PCR, while TCRdb's copy carries only in-frame clones and drops some. The repertoire has fewer than 70,000 clones, roughly 92% of them found once; the top ten carry roughly 6.7%. These data belong to a study of graft-versus-host responses after intestinal transplantation. The J gene is TRBJ2-7, the V gene TRBV27, with TRBD1 matching 7 bases. This clonotype originated in a human patient who received an intestinal transplant, so some T cells may come from the graft donor. Here the sequenced sample was bone marrow, taken roughly 110 weeks after intestinal transplantation. CDR3 coding DNA: TGTGCCAGCAGTTTAAACAGGGGCTACGAGCAGTACTTC. Amino acids: CASSLNRGYEQYF.